The 32 T cell receptor beta chains below all came from one sample that was sequenced in a study of cytomegalovirus exposure and HLA in healthy donors. The PCR used 60 Vbeta and 13 Jbeta primers. Some clones are missing from TCRdb's copy, which holds only in-frame ones; the method was immunoSEQ multiplex PCR. The sample lists roughly 200,000 clones; 65% to 90% were seen once. The sample comprised PBMCs. The receptor source for this set is a woman aged 50 to 60 in good health and CMV-seronegative.

The J gene is TRBJ1-4, the V gene TRBV14; D is unresolved. Germline V gene data show CDR1 as SGHDN and CDR2 as FVKESK. The CDR3 contains 16 residues. The ends were cut back, 0 bases at V and 7 bases at J, with 15 bases in the middle. The CDR3 here is CASSQDRPASGEKLFF. The CDR3 DNA sequence: TGTGCCAGCAGCCAAGATCGACCTGCCTCAGGTGAAAAACTGTTTTTT. The variable domain in full, completed from reference TRBV14 and TRBJ1-4, reads EAGVTQFPSHSVIEKGQTVTLRCDPISGHDNLYWYRRVMGKEIKFLLHFVKESKQDESGMPNNRFLAERTGGTYSTLKVQPAELEDSGVYFCASSQDRPASGEKLFFGSGTQLSVL.

The V and J genes are TRBV11-2 and TRBJ2-3; D may be TRBD1 (6 bases). This CDR3 is built from 14 residues. The V gene's germline CDR1 is SGHAT and CDR2 FQNNGV. Trimming stripped 2 bases from V and 6 bases from J, with 12 bases between. CDR3 loop: CASSLPQGWDTQYF. In nucleotides, the CDR3 is TGTGCCAGCAGCTTACCACAGGGATGGGATACGCAGTATTTT. Full variable domain (missing parts from reference TRBV11-2 and TRBJ2-3): EAGVAQSPRYKIIEKRQSVAFWCNPISGHATLYWYQQILGQGPKLLIQFQNNGVVDDSQLPKDRFSAERLKGVDSTLKIQPAKLEDSAVYLCASSLPQGWDTQYFGPGTRLTVL.

The gene calls are TRBV19 and TRBJ1-3; D perhaps matches TRBD1 (6 bases). Germline loops: CDR1 LNHDA, CDR2 SQIVND (reference sequence). The CDR3 sequence is 19 residues long. Trimming took off 7 bases at V and 0 bases at J, with 25 bases between the two ends. As DNA, the CDR3 is TGTGCCAGTACCACTCTCGGGGGGCAGGCCCCATTCTCTGGAAACACCATATATTTT. Protein sequence: CASTTLGGQAPFSGNTIYF.

The DNA for the CDR3 is TGTGCCAGCAGTTCCCCCGGGACAGCGTCCAATAATTCACCCCTCCACTTT. Translation: CASSSPGTASNNSPLHF. V is TRBV28 and J is TRBJ1-6; TRBD1 matches 7 bases. The trim removed 4 bases at V and 5 bases at J, leaving 11 bases unmatched. Germline loops: CDR1 MDHEN, CDR2 SYDVKM. The CDR3 covers 17 residues.

CDR3 coding DNA: TGTGCCAGCAGTTTTGGGCAGGCAGGTAATCAGCCCCAGCATTTT. This translates into CASSFGQAGNQPQHF. The V and J genes are TRBV28 and TRBJ1-5; no definite D call. CDR1 is MDHEN and CDR2 is SYDVKM in the germline V gene. The ends were cut back, 3 bases at V and 4 bases at J, with 13 bases in the middle. This CDR3 has 15 amino acids.

The V call is TRBV28, the J call TRBJ1-3; a possible D gene is TRBD1 (5 bases). From germline, CDR1 is MDHEN and CDR2 SYDVKM. The V end was cut by 5 bases, the J end by 5 bases, with 22 bases between. The CDR3 has 17 amino acids. The CDR3 spells CASSITAEGRGRNTIYF. The CDR3 bases are TGTGCCAGCAGTATTACCGCGGAGGGGCGAGGGAGAAACACCATATATTTT.

This clone has just one count. This rearrangement joins TRBV28 to TRBJ1-5; TRBD1 agrees at 7 bases. The CDR3 is made up of 15 amino acids. With 5 bases clipped from V and 6 bases from J, the junction kept 10 bases outside the gene matches. Germline V gives CDR1 MDHEN, CDR2 SYDVKM. The CDR3 here is CASSAGGQTGQPQHF. In DNA form, the CDR3 reads TGTGCCAGCAGTGCAGGGGGGCAAACCGGTCAGCCCCAGCATTTT.

V usage is TRBV7-6 and J usage is TRBJ2-2; maybe TRBD2 (5 bases). The CDR3 is made up of 16 amino acids. V lost 5 bases to trimming and J lost 4 bases, with 17 bases between them. In germline, CDR1 is SGHVS, CDR2 FNYEAQ. CDR3 bases: TGTGCCAGCAGCCCCTTTAGGCGGGTCCTCACCGGGGAGCTGTTTTTT. This translates into CASSPFRRVLTGELFF. Full variable domain (outside the CDR3, taken from reference TRBV7-6 and TRBJ2-2): GAGVSQSPRYKVTKRGQDVALRCDPISGHVSLYWYRQALGQGPEFLTYFNYEAQQDKSGLPNDRFSAERPEGSISTLTIQRTEQRDSAMYRCASSPFRRVLTGELFFGEGSRLTVL.

The chain has TRBV9 and TRBJ2-5; tentative D call: TRBD2 (5 bases). The V and J ends lost 0 bases and 2 bases respectively, with 11 bases between them. The germline CDR1 and CDR2 sequences are SGDLS and YYNGEE. The CDR3 is 15 amino acids. The CDR3: CASSVGSARQETQYF. CDR3 DNA sequence: TGTGCCAGCAGCGTAGGTAGCGCGAGACAAGAGACCCAGTACTTC.

The rearrangement uses TRBV5-1 and TRBJ2-1, with TRBD2 as a possible D gene (5 bases). CDR1 and CDR2 (germline): SGHRS, YFSETQ. The CDR3 consists of 16 residues. V was pared by 0 bases and J by 1 base, with 11 bases between. The DNA for the CDR3 is TGCGCCAGCAGCTTGGTTGCGGTAGCGTCCTACAATGAGCAGTTCTTC. It yields the protein CASSLVAVASYNEQFF.

As regards this clone: Relative to the germline gene, one junction end is altered; a read error may explain this. V and J are TRBV7-9 and TRBJ2-5; 7 bases line up with TRBD2. CDR3 length: 18 residues. Germline CDR1 is SEHNR and CDR2 is FQNEAQ (reference sequence). CDR3 DNA sequence: TGTTCCAGCAGCTGGGATAGTCAGCGGGACTGGCCCGCGGAGACCCAGTACTTC. Translation gives CSSSWDSQRDWPAETQYF.

The chain recombines TRBV7-2 with TRBJ1-5; 7 nucleotides match TRBD1. This CDR3 is built from 14 residues. Per germline, CDR1 SGHTA and CDR2 FQGNSA. Trimming took 3 bases from V and 8 from J; bases not matched to a gene: 7. The CDR3: CASSFGQAGEPQHF. CDR3 DNA: TGTGCCAGCAGCTTTGGACAGGCGGGCGAGCCCCAGCATTTT. The variable domain in full, completed from reference TRBV7-2 and TRBJ1-5, reads GAGVSQSPSNKVTEKGKDVELRCDPISGHTALYWYRQSLGQGLEFLIYFQGNSAPDKSGLPSDRFSAERTGGSVSTLTIQRTQQEDSAVYLCASSFGQAGEPQHFGDGTRLSIL.

V gene TRBV7-8 combines with J gene TRBJ1-1, with 8 bases aligning to TRBD1. The ends lost 5 bases at V and 6 bases at J; junction bases unmatched: 2. The CDR3 loop spans 12 amino acids. The V gene's germline CDR1 is SGHVS and CDR2 FQNEAQ. CDR3 coding DNA: TGTGCCAGCAGCCCGGACAGGGCTGAAGCTTTCTTT. It encodes CASSPDRAEAFF.

The chain recombines TRBV30 with TRBJ2-2; TRBD2 matches at 7 bases. In germline, CDR1 is GTSNPN, CDR2 SVGIG (reference sequence). V was pared by 0 bases and J by 5 bases, with 3 bases of the junction left unmatched. This CDR3 comprises 14 residues. For the CDR3, the DNA is TGTGCCTGGAGTGTAACAGCGGGGACCGGGGAGCTGTTTTTT. Translating gives CAWSVTAGTGELFF.

The chain couples TRBV11-2 to TRBJ2-2, with D uncertain. In germline, CDR1 is SGHAT, CDR2 FQNNGV. V was cut by 3 bases and J by 4 bases, with 12 bases left in between. CDR3 length: 15 residues. The CDR3 sequence is CASSFLESFTGELFF. CDR3 bases: TGTGCCAGCAGCTTCCTAGAATCGTTCACCGGGGAGCTGTTTTTT. Full variable domain (rest looked up from reference TRBV11-2 and TRBJ2-2): EAGVAQSPRYKIIEKRQSVAFWCNPISGHATLYWYQQILGQGPKLLIQFQNNGVVDDSQLPKDRFSAERLKGVDSTLKIQPAKLEDSAVYLCASSFLESFTGELFFGEGSRLTVL.

This clone was recorded a few times. The gene calls are TRBV5-1 and TRBJ2-3; 7 nucleotides align to TRBD2. The germline V gene has CDR1 SGHRS and CDR2 YFSETQ. CDR3 length: 16 amino acids. The J segment lost 0 bases and the V segment lost 7 bases, leaving 11 bases of the junction unmatched. For the CDR3, the DNA is TGCGCCAGCTCTAGCGGAGACCTAACTAGCACAGATACGCAGTATTTT. The encoded protein is CASSSGDLTSTDTQYF.

The chain carries TRBV5-5 and TRBJ2-7; 12 nucleotides align to TRBD2. Germline trimming cut 0 bases from V and 1 base from J; bases unmatched to any gene: 11. From germline, CDR1 is SGHKS and CDR2 YYEKEE (reference sequence). The CDR3 is made up of 19 amino acids. CDR3 DNA sequence: TGTGCCAGCAGCTTGGCGACTAGCGGGAGAGCCCTAGAATCCTACGAGCAGTACTTC. It encodes CASSLATSGRALESYEQYF.

The chain is built from TRBV4-3 and TRBJ2-1; TRBD2 matches at 10 bases. The J segment lost 10 bases and the V segment lost 3 bases, leaving 3 bases of the junction unmatched. The length of the CDR3 is 13 residues. Germline values: CDR1 LGHNA, CDR2 YSLEER. In DNA form, the CDR3 reads TGCGCCAGCAGCCAGGTTAGCGGGAGGGAGCAGTTCTTC. Translating it yields CASSQVSGREQFF.

The chain links TRBV19 to TRBJ1-3, with TRBD1 identical over 9 bases. The CDR3 covers 13 residues. V lost 9 bases to trimming and J lost 5 bases; unmatched junction nucleotides: 5. Germline assignment: CDR1 LNHDA and CDR2 SQIVND (reference sequence). The CDR3 sequence is CASGTGQRNTIYF. The CDR3, as DNA: TGTGCCAGCGGGACAGGGCAACGAAACACCATATATTTT. The full variable domain, rest sourced from reference TRBV19 and TRBJ1-3, is DGGITQSPKYLFRKEGQNVTLSCEQNLNHDAMYWYRQDPGQGLRLIYYSQIVNDFQKGDIAEGYSVSREKKESFPLTVTSAQKNPTAFYLCASGTGQRNTIYFGEGSWLTVV.

In the case of this clone: Mismatch with germline at one junction end may stem from a read error. The chain combines TRBV6-1 with TRBJ1-1, with TRBD1 matching 9 bases. The CDR3 runs 14 residues. Germline loops: CDR1 MNHNS, CDR2 SASEGT. This CDR3 is CASRLGTGNAEAFF. CDR3 DNA: TGTGCCAGCAGATTAGGGACAGGGAACGCTGAAGCTTTCTTT.

The J gene is TRBJ2-1, the V gene TRBV7-3, with TRBD2 matching over 16 bases. CDR1 and CDR2 (germline): SGHTA, FQGTGA. The CDR3 is 15 residues long. The ends lost 5 bases at V and 8 bases at J; junction bases unmatched: 3. The CDR3 DNA reads as TGTGCCAGCAGCCCGGGACTAGCGGGAGGGGATGAGCAGTTCTTC. It translates to CASSPGLAGGDEQFF.

This clone turned up a few times. The J gene is TRBJ1-1, the V gene TRBV7-9; possibly TRBD1 for D (5 bases). CDR1 and CDR2 (germline): SEHNR, FQNEAQ (reference sequence). Trimming took 1 base from V and 1 from J, leaving 19 bases between them. The CDR3 runs 18 residues. Here the CDR3 reads CASSLDPFVQGKNTEAFF. CDR3 coding DNA: TGTGCCAGCAGCTTAGATCCCTTCGTGCAGGGTAAGAACACTGAAGCTTTCTTT.

The V gene is TRBV18, the J gene TRBJ2-5, with D uncertain. With the DNA end fitting TRBJ2-7 better, the J assignment may be wrong. This CDR3 contains 12 residues. Germline V CDR1 and CDR2: KGHSH, LQKENI. As DNA, the CDR3 is TGTGCCAGCTCACAGGACTCCTACGAGCAGTACTTC. Its translation: CASSQDSYEQYF.

This rearrangement joins TRBV11-2 to TRBJ2-7; D possibly corresponds to TRBD2 (5 bases). Germline values: CDR1 SGHAT, CDR2 FQNNGV. The CDR3 runs to 13 residues. The V gene lost 5 bases and the J gene lost 3 bases, with 11 bases spanning the gap. The CDR3 region is CASSLGRVYEQYF. The CDR3 DNA follows: TGTGCCAGCAGCCTAGGGCGGGTCTACGAGCAGTACTTC.

The CDR3 DNA reads TGTGCCAGCAGCCGGACCGGGACAGGGCCGTACAATGAGCAGTTCTTC. Protein product: CASSRTGTGPYNEQFF. The J gene is TRBJ2-1, the V gene TRBV7-3, with TRBD1 matching over 9 bases. Germline V lookup: CDR1 SGHTA, CDR2 FQGTGA. V gave up 5 bases and J gave up 4 bases; unmatched junction bases: 9. This CDR3 region has 16 residues.

This chain joins TRBV28 and TRBJ2-2, with D maybe TRBD1 (5 bases). This CDR3 is built from 13 residues. Germline-derived CDR1 and CDR2 are MDHEN and SYDVKM. Trimming shortened V by 7 bases and J by 7 bases, and 13 bases separated the two germline ends. The CDR3 sequence is CASKPGWDGELFF. DNA for the CDR3: TGTGCCAGCAAGCCAGGGTGGGACGGGGAGCTGTTTTTT.

The chain joins TRBV13 to TRBJ1-1; 11 bases are a match to TRBD1. CDR1 and CDR2 (germline): PRHDT, FYEKMQ (reference sequence). There are 16 residues in the CDR3. The V segment lost 5 bases and the J segment 7 bases; nucleotides outside the gene matches: 12. The CDR3 DNA reads as TGTGCCAGCAGCGACCGGGACAGGGGGGAATTCTTTGAAGCTTTCTTT. This gives the protein CASSDRDRGEFFEAFF.

The genes are TRBV19 and TRBJ2-7, with D maybe TRBD2 (6 bases). V gave up 3 bases and J gave up 3 bases, with 12 bases separating them. Per germline, CDR1 LNHDA and CDR2 SQIVND (reference sequence). The CDR3 sequence is 14 residues long. This CDR3 reads CASSMGGPFYEQYF. The CDR3 DNA sequence: TGTGCCAGTAGTATGGGGGGACCTTTCTACGAGCAGTACTTC.

The chain employs TRBV30 and TRBJ1-1, with D maybe TRBD1 (5 bases). The germline V gene has CDR1 GTSNPN and CDR2 SVGIG (reference sequence). The V and J ends lost 3 bases and 4 bases respectively, with 9 bases between them. The CDR3 is 12 residues long. CDR3 sequence reads: CAWSIQGTEAFF. The CDR3 nucleotides are TGTGCCTGGAGCATCCAGGGCACTGAAGCTTTCTTT.

The chain uses TRBV7-8 and TRBJ2-1, with 11 bases fitting TRBD2. V lost 5 bases, J lost 8 bases, and 8 bases stayed unmatched. The CDR3 runs to 15 residues. Germline V lookup: CDR1 SGHVS, CDR2 FQNEAQ. The CDR3 region is CASSQTSGTFDEQFF. In nucleotides, the CDR3 is TGTGCCAGCAGCCAGACTAGCGGGACGTTCGATGAGCAGTTCTTC.

The rearrangement joins TRBV5-6 to TRBJ2-3, with 12 nucleotides matching TRBD2. CDR1 and CDR2 from the germline V gene are SGHDT and YYEEEE. J lost 6 bases, V lost 2 bases, and 10 bases had no gene match. This CDR3 region has 17 residues. This CDR3 reads CASSLFVLAGGVDTQYF. Here the CDR3 DNA reads TGTGCCAGCAGCTTATTTGTACTAGCGGGAGGCGTCGATACGCAGTATTTT.

V is TRBV28 and J is TRBJ1-1; the D gene is possibly TRBD1 (5 bases). The length of the CDR3 is 15 residues. Germline V gene sequence: CDR1 MDHEN, CDR2 SYDVKM. The V end lost 5 bases, the J end lost 5 bases, and 18 bases lay between the germline ends. CDR3 in amino acids: CASSPAWGGATEAFF. The CDR3 DNA reads TGTGCCAGCAGTCCCGCGTGGGGAGGGGCGACTGAAGCTTTCTTT.